This TCR beta chain is from a study of T cell changes during pregnancy in multiple sclerosis. The data were produced by immunoSEQ multiplex PCR, yet TCRdb's version contains in-frame clones alone and is incomplete. Of about 50,000 clones in the sample, more than 85% were seen once. The V gene end was trimmed by 3 bases and the J gene end by 6 bases; junction bases not matched to a gene: 3. Germline lookup yields CDR1 LNHDA and CDR2 SQIVND (reference sequence). There are 14 residues in the CDR3. This sample comprised CD4+ T cells from peripheral blood mononuclear cells, obtained after pregnancy. This rearrangement joins TRBV19 to TRBJ2-2, with 8 bases aligning to TRBD1. This TCR came from a female donor with multiple sclerosis, enrolled in a pregnancy study. In DNA form, the CDR3 reads TGTGCCAGTAGTATTACAGGGGGAGCCGGGGAGCTGTTTTTT. Its translation is CASSITGGAGELFF.